Presented here are 17 T cell receptor beta chains from one specimen sequenced in a study of cytomegalovirus exposure and HLA in healthy donors. Vbeta (60) and Jbeta (13) primers were used in the PCR. The table came from immunoSEQ multiplex PCR; TCRdb's copy has only in-frame clones and leaves some out. The data contain fewer than 200,000 clones, 60% to 80% of them seen just once; the ten biggest clones take up 6.3%. Sample: PBMCs. The receptor set was obtained from a man aged 35 to 55 in good health and CMV-seropositive.

This chain uses TRBV9 with TRBJ2-2; D not resolved. This CDR3 is built from 13 residues. V shed 4 bases and J shed 7 bases, with 11 bases lying between them. Looked up from germline, CDR1 is SGDLS and CDR2 is YYNGEE. The CDR3 region has the DNA TGTGCCAGCAGCTCACAAGTTATCGGGGAGCTGTTTTTT. Amino acids: CASSSQVIGELFF.

The chain combines TRBV6-5 with TRBJ1-5; weak D call: TRBD1 (5 bases). The CDR3 consists of 15 residues. The V gene lost 5 bases and the J gene lost 0 bases, with 11 bases spanning the gap. CDR1 is MNHEY and CDR2 is SVGAGI in the germline V gene. In DNA, the CDR3 is TGTGCCAGCAGTAAGATAGGGGATAGCAATCAGCCCCAGCATTTT. As protein: CASSKIGDSNQPQHF.

The V and J genes are TRBV29-1 and TRBJ2-7, with 7 bases matching TRBD2. Germline V gene lookup returns CDR1 SQVTM and CDR2 ANQGSEA. J lost 6 bases, V lost 5 bases, and 10 bases had no gene match. The CDR3 contains 13 residues. CDR3 sequence (DNA): TGCAGCGTTCGGATAGCGGGCCGGGGCGAGCAGTACTTC. It encodes CSVRIAGRGEQYF.

This chain connects TRBV6-1 to TRBJ2-4, with 10 bases fitting TRBD1. CDR1 is MNHNS and CDR2 is SASEGT in the germline V gene. The CDR3 totals 17 residues. V shed 1 base, J shed 12 bases, and the junction held 15 bases outside the gene matches. CDR3 amino acids: CASSEDRPRDRGSSQYF. Written as DNA, the CDR3 is TGTGCCAGCAGTGAAGATAGGCCCCGGGACAGGGGAAGCAGTCAGTACTTC.

The CDR3 nucleotides read TGTGCCAGCAGTTTAACAATAGGGGTGAACACTGAAGCTTTCTTT. Amino acid sequence: CASSLTIGVNTEAFF. J is TRBJ1-1 and V is TRBV28; a possible D gene is TRBD1 (5 bases). This CDR3 is built from 15 residues. Germline V lookup: CDR1 MDHEN, CDR2 SYDVKM. V dropped 2 bases and J dropped 0 bases, with 10 bases sitting between them.

The CDR3 nucleotides read TGTGCCAGCAGTTTCTTCTTTATTCGTGGGCGGGAGAGGACTATGGCCCAGTACTTC. The encoded protein is CASSFFFIRGRERTMAQYF. This sequence joins TRBV27 and TRBJ2-5, with 7 bases matching TRBD2. The J segment lost 9 bases and the V segment lost 3 bases, leaving 25 bases of the junction unmatched. The V gene's germline CDR1 is MNHEY and CDR2 SMNVEV (reference sequence). CDR3 length: 19 residues.

This clone was seen more than once but under ten times. The chain couples TRBV28 to TRBJ2-2, with D possibly being TRBD2 (6 bases). From germline, CDR1 is MDHEN and CDR2 SYDVKM. The CDR3 has 15 residues. V lost 6 bases and J lost 3, with 14 bases in between. The CDR3 sequence is CASRYPGLYTGELFF. The DNA of the CDR3 is TGTGCCAGCAGGTACCCGGGACTTTACACCGGGGAGCTGTTTTTT.

The genes are TRBV15 and TRBJ2-1; 10 positions agree with TRBD2. There are 16 residues in the CDR3. Losses at the gene ends were 0 bases for V and 7 bases for J; bases not matched to a gene: 6. Germline V lookup: CDR1 LNHNV, CDR2 YYDKDF (reference sequence). CDR3 DNA sequence: TGTGCCACCAGCAGAGATCGAACTAGCGGGACGAATGAGCAGTTCTTC. Protein: CATSRDRTSGTNEQFF.

For the CDR3, the DNA is TGTGCCAGCAGTTTATGGGGCGGGAGGGACAATGAGCAGTTCTTC. It is translated as CASSLWGGRDNEQFF. This sequence joins TRBV28 and TRBJ2-1; 9 nucleotides agree with TRBD2. Germline lookup yields CDR1 MDHEN and CDR2 SYDVKM. With 0 bases clipped from V and 5 bases from J, the junction kept 2 bases outside the gene matches. The CDR3 extends over 15 amino acids.

In its sample, this clone was seen once. The chain has TRBV5-4 and TRBJ2-2; 7 bases map to TRBD2. Germline V gives CDR1 SGHNT, CDR2 YYREEE (reference sequence). The CDR3 has 16 residues. V was pared by 1 base and J by 4 bases, with 7 bases of the junction left unmatched. For the CDR3, the DNA is TGTGCCAGCAGCTTGTACGGCGGGAGCGGCACCGGGGAGCTGTTTTTT. Amino acids: CASSLYGGSGTGELFF.

In its sample, this clone was seen a few times. The V gene is TRBV30, the J gene TRBJ1-1, with D maybe TRBD1 (5 bases). V shed 3 bases and J shed 3 bases, with 14 bases lying between them. The CDR3 is 14 residues long. Germline V CDR1 and CDR2: GTSNPN, SVGIG (reference sequence). CDR3 coding DNA: TGTGCCTGGAGACGATTCGACAGTTACACTGAAGCTTTCTTT. Its translation: CAWRRFDSYTEAFF.

As to this clone: No DNA is shown, since the ends of the CDR3 on it are uncertain; the CDR3 is the one TCRdb lists. V and J are TRBV6-6 and TRBJ2-1; the D segment call TRBD1 is taken from the table without a DNA check. From its first to its last residue, the CDR3 has 12 amino acids. The V gene's germline CDR1 is MNHNY and CDR2 SVGAGI (reference sequence). The CDR3 region is CASSTSNREQFF.

This chain joins TRBV5-5 and TRBJ2-2, with a weak D call TRBD2 (5 bases). The V and J ends lost 1 base and 1 base respectively, with 11 bases between them. The germline gives CDR1 SGHKS, CDR2 YYEKEE (reference sequence). The CDR3 sequence is 16 residues long. In nucleotides, the CDR3 is TGTGCCAGCAGCTTGTTTCCAGCGGTGAACACCGGGGAGCTGTTTTTT. Its translation is CASSLFPAVNTGELFF.

The V and J genes are TRBV5-1 and TRBJ2-7; TRBD1 is a possible D gene (6 bases). Trimming pared 4 bases from V and 3 bases from J, leaving 20 bases between. The CDR3 is 16 amino acids. Germline values: CDR1 SGHRS, CDR2 YFSETQ. CDR3 protein: CASSGTGTPASYEQYF. The DNA of the CDR3 is TGCGCCAGCAGCGGAACAGGGACGCCTGCTAGCTACGAGCAGTACTTC.

The chain links TRBV6-5 to TRBJ2-7, with TRBD1 matching over 10 bases. The germline V gene has CDR1 MNHEY and CDR2 SVGAGI. The CDR3 totals 14 residues. V trimming: 4 bases; J trimming: 3 bases; junction bases outside the gene matches: 3. As DNA, the CDR3 is TGTGCCAGCAGTTTAAGGGACAGGGGCTACGAGCAGTACTTC. Translated, it gives CASSLRDRGYEQYF.

The chain uses TRBV5-1 and TRBJ2-5; possibly TRBD2 for D (7 bases). The germline V gene encodes CDR1 SGHRS and CDR2 YFSETQ. The V end was cut by 3 bases, the J end by 5 bases, with 17 bases between. The CDR3 extends over 15 amino acids. This chain's CDR3 is CASSSGEGGGETQYF. The CDR3 nucleotides read TGCGCCAGCAGCTCGGGGGAGGGGGGCGGCGAGACCCAGTACTTC.

This clone showed up just a few times. This sequence joins TRBV11-2 and TRBJ2-7; 10 bases agree with TRBD2. Per germline, CDR1 SGHAT and CDR2 FQNNGV. This CDR3 is built from 15 residues. J was trimmed by 13 bases and V by 6 bases; bases with no gene match: 18. The CDR3 region is CASRYNGLAGEEFYF. In DNA form, the CDR3 reads TGTGCCAGCAGGTATAACGGTCTAGCGGGAGAAGAGTTTTACTTC.